This T cell receptor beta chain derives from a study of blood T cell repertoires in COVID-19. Study details: In each case, the material was cDNA or gDNA derived from T cells, B-cell-depleted T cells, or PBMCs.

Sequencing was performed with immunoSEQ multiplex PCR; in TCRdb, only in-frame clones are kept and a portion is missing. The sample lists about 300,000 clones, 70% to 90% occurring once. The CDR3 extends over 12 amino acids. V was clipped by 3 bases and J by 5 bases, with 7 bases between them. This TCR was sampled from a woman in her twenties or thirties who had recovered from COVID-19. V is TRBV12-3 or TRBV12-4 and J is TRBJ1-2; D ambiguous. Sequencing was carried out using peripheral blood. The chain's CDR3 is CASSFRAYGYTF. The DNA for the CDR3 is TGTGCCAGCAGTTTCCGAGCATATGGCTACACCTTC.